The sequence of this T cell receptor (beta chain) was determined in a study of lymphopenia after photon versus proton radiotherapy. Study-wide results and limits: Relative stability marked proton patients; photon patients lost diversity and naive cells. After the lymphocyte nadir, photon-treated repertoires showed oligoclonal expansion, especially of CD8+ Temra cells. A bigger post-nadir fall in TCR diversity correlated inversely with survival time in deceased patients. Survival link was tested only in deceased patients; proton benefit remains a possibility.

Libraries were prepared by immunoSEQ multiplex PCR; TCRdb keeps only in-frame clonotypes and omits some of them. The data show approximately 30,000 clones, 65% to 85% seen once. Germline loops: CDR1 SGDLS, CDR2 YYNGEE. The CDR3 consists of 16 residues. Between the trimmed V and J ends, which lost 3 bases and 4 bases, there was a span of 16 bases. In regard to this clone: The antigen remains unidentified.

Specimen: peripheral blood, collected from a patient treated with photon-based radiotherapy. The chain is built from TRBV9 and TRBJ1-4; D possibly corresponds to TRBD1 (5 bases). The sequence was collected from a man in his fifties with gastric cancer. The CDR3, as DNA: TGTGCCAGCAGCGCCCGTCCGGGACTTCGTAATGAAAAACTGTTTTTT. Protein: CASSARPGLRNEKLFF. Full variable domain (missing parts from reference TRBV9 and TRBJ1-4): DSGVTQTPKHLITATGQRVTLRCSPRSGDLSVYWYQQSLDQGLQFLIQYYNGEERAKGNILERFSAQQFPDLHSELNLSSLELGDSALYFCASSARPGLRNEKLFFGSGTQLSVL.